The text below deals with one T cell receptor (beta chain). Its antigen is still unknown. The V end lost 0 bases, the J end lost 8 bases, and 14 bases lay between the germline ends. Germline V CDR1 and CDR2: KGHSH, LQKENI. This CDR3 is built from 15 residues. Sequencing was performed with immunoSEQ multiplex PCR; in TCRdb, only in-frame clones are kept and a portion is missing. The table records roughly 30,000 clones, 75% to 85% of them present only once. The sample originates from a study of radiotherapy plus CTLA-4 blockade in lung cancer. The wider study: Objective responses were observed in less than 20% of patients, and disease control was achieved by roughly 30%.

Study results and limitations: Clones of tumor-derived TCRs expanded in blood after radiotherapy plus ipilimumab.

Alongside CTLA-4 blockade with ipilimumab, patients with chemo-refractory metastatic non-small-cell lung cancer received focal radiation. This clonotype was sampled from a human donor with non-small cell lung cancer that progressed on radiotherapy plus ipilimumab. Material: peripheral blood, obtained from a patient treated with radiotherapy plus ipilimumab. The rearrangement joins TRBV18 to TRBJ2-1; D is unresolved. The CDR3 here is CASSPPSRVGDEQFF. The CDR3 coding sequence is TGTGCCAGCTCACCACCGTCTAGGGTCGGCGATGAGCAGTTCTTC. Complete variable domain (other parts from reference TRBV18 and TRBJ2-1): NAGVMQNPRHLVRRRGQEARLRCSPMKGHSHVYWYRQLPEEGLKFMVYLQKENIIDESGMPKERFSAEFPKEGPSILRIQQVVRGDSAAYFCASSPPSRVGDEQFFGPGTRLTVL.